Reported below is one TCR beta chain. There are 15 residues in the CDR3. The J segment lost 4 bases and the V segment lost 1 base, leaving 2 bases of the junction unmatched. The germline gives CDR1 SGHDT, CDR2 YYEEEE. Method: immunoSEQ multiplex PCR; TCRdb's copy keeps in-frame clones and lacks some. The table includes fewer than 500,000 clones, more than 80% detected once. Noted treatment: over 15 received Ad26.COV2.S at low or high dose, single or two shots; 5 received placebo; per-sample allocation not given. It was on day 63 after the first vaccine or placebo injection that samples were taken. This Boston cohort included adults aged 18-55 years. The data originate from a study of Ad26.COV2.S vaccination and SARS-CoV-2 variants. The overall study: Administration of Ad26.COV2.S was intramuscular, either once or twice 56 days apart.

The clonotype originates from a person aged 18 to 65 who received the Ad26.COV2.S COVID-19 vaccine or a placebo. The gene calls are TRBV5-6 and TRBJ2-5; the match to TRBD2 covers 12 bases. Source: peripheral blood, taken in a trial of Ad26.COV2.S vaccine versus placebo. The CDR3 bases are TGTGCCAGCAGCTTGACGGGACTAGCGGGAGAGACCCAGTACTTC. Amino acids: CASSLTGLAGETQYF.